This T cell receptor (beta chain) came from a study of cytomegalovirus exposure and HLA in healthy donors. Study-wide points: In a later analysis, several top co-occurrence clusters appeared linked to parvovirus B19, influenza, CMV and Epstein-Barr virus. Some TCR beta chains (about 180 of them) were listed as cytomegalovirus-associated.

Turning to this clone: Its matching antigen is unknown.

The PCR used 60 Vbeta and 13 Jbeta primers. Measured with immunoSEQ multiplex PCR; TCRdb has only the in-frame clones, and not every one. The table lists about 90,000 clones. CDR1 and CDR2 (germline): SGHNT, YYREEE (reference sequence). The CDR3 contains 15 residues. Germline trimming cut 4 bases from V and 4 bases from J; bases unmatched to any gene: 9. The TCR originated in a young woman in good health and CMV-seronegative. The J gene is TRBJ1-2, the V gene TRBV5-4; TRBD1 matches 8 bases. The specimen sequenced was PBMCs. This CDR3 reads CASSNPQGALYGYTF. CDR3 DNA sequence: TGTGCCAGCAGCAATCCCCAGGGGGCCCTCTATGGCTACACCTTC. Drawing the rest from reference TRBV5-4 and TRBJ1-2, the complete variable domain is ETGVTQSPTHLIKTRGQQVTLRCSSQSGHNTVSWYQQALGQGPQFIFQYYREEENGRGNFPPRFSGLQFPNYSSELNVNALELDDSALYLCASSNPQGALYGYTFGSGTRLTVV.